This section outlines one T cell receptor beta chain sequence together with its context. Only one count was recorded for this clone. Its cognate antigen has yet to be identified. No clone much larger than this one lies a single base away; base qualities are absent. Reading the germline V gene gives CDR1 SQVTM and CDR2 ANQGSEA. Its CDR3 holds 16 amino acids, cysteine through phenylalanine. The CDR3 DNA has 48 bases and is translated from base 1. The junction shows trimming of 3 bases on V and 0 bases on J, and the gene matches do not reach 8 bases of it. These data belong to a study of T cells in localized non-small cell lung cancer (dated by TCRdb to about 2020). Background for the entire study: Comparing tumors with uninvolved tumor-adjacent lungs, the study looked at the T cell repertoires of roughly 250 patients with early-stage NSCLC. The cohort consisted of 236 treatment-naive NSCLC patients whose localized lung tumors had been resected. Of the NSCLC patients, 120 to 150 were male and approximately 110 were female, and the mean age was about 69 years. Study-wide findings and limitations: A median of about 50 of the top 100 tumor clones turned up in the paired uninvolved adjacent lung, and 25 to 30 of those clones also ranked among the top 100 of that same adjacent lung. Because multi-region sequencing of the tumors was not done, intratumor heterogeneity could not be ruled out. Because of the exploratory design, TCR variables were selected using unadjusted p-values without false-discovery rate correction. Higher T cell density in blood was associated with longer overall survival, whereas higher clonality in adjacent lung was associated with shorter survival. The highest T cell clonality was observed in uninvolved tumor-adjacent lung, where clonality exceeded that of tumor, suggesting that antigenic responses were more focused in uninvolved tumor-adjacent lung.

At diagnosis, tumor, uninvolved tumor-adjacent lung and peripheral blood were collected and then preserved as a mix of FFPE and fresh-frozen material. The immunoSEQ Assay was used to sequence TCR beta CDR3 regions from DNA. As for the original processing: T cell density was computed as TCR beta template counts normalized to usable DNA estimated by amplifying housekeeping genes. Using the preseqR package, richness was estimated by extrapolating to 120,000 templates for tissue samples and 400,000 templates for PBMC samples. Clonality was defined as one minus Pielou's evenness. Tissue-enriched TCRs were identified by differential abundance testing using productive amino-acid clonotypes, minimum total count 5 and alpha 0.1. The Jaccard Index and the Morisita Overlap Index were used to measure repertoire overlap between compartments. TCR beta CDR3s were clustered by GLIPH together with public tetramer-defined viral CDR3s, and at least three viral sequences plus V-gene enrichment were required for viral motifs. Here the immuneACCESS table is served through TCRdb, limited to in-frame sequences with V and J called. Missing clones are a known gap in these copies; in checked studies unresolved V genes cover under half, and the rest lacks a known reason. The DNA was the basis for D and trimming; V, J and clone size are from that table. The sample data list 1,500 to 2,000 clones, and less than 35% of these were observed just once. The ten most abundant clones make up roughly 7.3% of the sample.

This TCR derives from an older male donor with stage I squamous cell lung carcinoma. The sequence is built from TRBV29-1 and TRBJ2-3; 8 of the junction bases match TRBD2. This specimen consisted of lung tumor tissue, obtained before any cancer treatment. The CDR3 protein sequence reads: CSVDGRGGTSTDTQYF. The bases read TGCAGCGTTGACGGCCGGGGGGGGACTAGCACAGATACGCAGTATTTT.